These T cell receptor beta chains were read from a single sample in a study of blood T cell repertoires in COVID-19. Libraries were prepared by immunoSEQ multiplex PCR; TCRdb keeps only in-frame clonotypes and omits some of them. The table includes roughly 68,000 clones, around 80% detected once. Sequencing was carried out using peripheral blood. The receptors come from a woman between 50 and 59 years old with acute or convalescent COVID-19. CDR3s include the opening cysteine and the closing phenylalanine or tryptophan. Fields, in order: CDR3 protein, CDR3 DNA, V gene, J gene, clone size, D gene. The D gene is left open where the match is weak. Clone size appears in some rows only: once, few, many, or a class for an expanded clone.

CDR3: CASSQGLQGAHNGYTF
DNA: TGTGCCAGCAGCCAAGGCCTACAGGGGGCCCACAATGGCTACACCTTC
V: TRBV3-1/TRBV3-2
J: TRBJ1-2
size: -
D: TRBD1

CDR3: CASSILTSGRYNEQFF
DNA: TGTGCCAGTAGTATACTGACTAGCGGGAGATATAATGAGCAGTTCTTC
V: TRBV19
J: TRBJ2-1
size: -
D: TRBD2

CDR3: CASSSNSGWENIQYF
DNA: TGTGCCAGCAGTTCCAACAGCGGGTGGGAAAACATTCAGTACTTC
V: TRBV7-3
J: TRBJ2-4
size: -
D: -

CDR3: CASSLDGARGVVF
DNA: TGTGCCAGCAGCTTAGATGGAGCGCGGGGGGTGGTATTT
V: TRBV11-2
J: TRBJ2-2
size: -
D: TRBD2

CDR3: CASTGYNSPLHF
DNA: TGTGCCAGCACAGGATATAATTCACCCCTCCACTTT
V: TRBV12-3/TRBV12-4
J: TRBJ1-6
size: -
D: -

CDR3: CASSRLAGRDYNEQFF
DNA: TGTGCCAGCAGTCGACTAGCGGGAAGGGACTACAATGAGCAGTTCTTC
V: TRBV6-2/TRBV6-3
J: TRBJ2-1
size: -
D: TRBD2

CDR3: CASSKTGFSGNTIYF
DNA: TGTGCCAGCAGCAAGACAGGGTTCTCTGGAAACACCATATATTTT
V: TRBV7-8
J: TRBJ1-3
size: -
D: TRBD1

CDR3: CASSLYSGGEYEQYF
DNA: TGTGCCAGCAGCTTGTATAGCGGGGGAGAATACGAGCAGTACTTC
V: TRBV7-6
J: TRBJ2-7
size: -
D: TRBD2

CDR3: CASSLDGGSNQPQHF
DNA: TGCGCCAGCAGCTTGGATGGAGGTTCCAATCAGCCCCAGCATTTT
V: TRBV5-1
J: TRBJ1-5
size: -
D: -

CDR3: CASSEVLGTGFGAFF
DNA: TGTGCCAGCAGTGAAGTGTTAGGGACAGGGTTTGGGGCTTTCTTT
V: TRBV6-1
J: TRBJ1-1
size: few
D: TRBD1

CDR3: CASSPVRTSGTWAF
DNA: TGTGCCAGCAGCCCTGTACGAACGTCCGGAACCTGGGCCTTC
V: TRBV7-2
J: TRBJ2-7
size: -
D: -

CDR3: CASQDRTNYGYTF
DNA: TGTGCCAGCCAAGACAGGACTAACTATGGCTACACCTTC
V: TRBV19
J: TRBJ1-2
size: -
D: -

CDR3: CATSGRGYEQFF
DNA: TGTGCCACCAGTGGCCGGGGGTATGAGCAGTTCTTC
V: TRBV24-1
J: TRBJ2-1
size: few
D: -

CDR3: CASSQVGGRTEAFF
DNA: TGTGCCAGCAGCCAAGTAGGGGGACGTACTGAAGCTTTCTTT
V: TRBV14
J: TRBJ1-1
size: -
D: -

CDR3: CASSPGLGGYTF
DNA: TGCGCCAGCAGCCCGGGTCTTGGGGGCTACACCTTC
V: TRBV5-1
J: TRBJ1-2
size: -
D: -

CDR3: CASRDRGTNYGYTF
DNA: TGTGCCAGTCGGGACAGGGGTACTAACTATGGCTACACCTTC
V: TRBV5-6
J: TRBJ1-2
size: few
D: TRBD1

CDR3: CATGSGYNEQFF
DNA: TGTGCCACCGGTAGCGGCTACAATGAGCAGTTCTTC
V: TRBV11-1
J: TRBJ2-1
size: -
D: -

CDR3: CASSYSGTGAEAFF
DNA: TGTGCCAGCAGCTATTCCGGGACAGGTGCTGAAGCTTTCTTT
V: TRBV7-3
J: TRBJ1-1
size: -
D: TRBD1

CDR3: CASSYPQVIQPQHF
DNA: TGTGCCAGCAGTTATCCGCAGGTAATACAACCCCAGCATTTT
V: TRBV6-2/TRBV6-3
J: TRBJ1-5
size: -
D: -

CDR3: CASSLPSGDLNEKLFF
DNA: TGTGCCAGCAGCTTACCCTCGGGGGACTTAAATGAAAAACTGTTTTTT
V: TRBV21-1
J: TRBJ1-4
size: -
D: -

CDR3: CASSFSRVNTEAFF
DNA: TGTGCCAGCAGCTTCTCCAGGGTGAACACTGAAGCTTTCTTT
V: TRBV5-5
J: TRBJ1-1
size: -
D: -

CDR3: CASSVERGDTQYF
DNA: TGTGCCAGCAGCGTCGAGCGGGGAGATACGCAGTATTTT
V: TRBV7-2
J: TRBJ2-3
size: -
D: TRBD2

CDR3: CASSPGTRHYEQYF
DNA: TGTGCCAGCAGCCCAGGGACTCGCCACTACGAGCAGTACTTC
V: TRBV3-1/TRBV3-2
J: TRBJ2-7
size: -
D: -

CDR3: CASSDRLSYGYTF
DNA: TGTGCCAGCAGTGACAGGCTTTCCTATGGCTACACCTTC
V: TRBV2
J: TRBJ1-2
size: few
D: -

CDR3: CASSKPGGIATEAFF
DNA: TGTGCCAGCAGCAAACCGGGAGGGATAGCTACTGAAGCTTTCTTT
V: TRBV21-1
J: TRBJ1-1
size: once
D: -

CDR3: CAISSLQGNTEAFF
DNA: TGTGCCATCAGTTCACTACAGGGGAACACTGAAGCTTTCTTT
V: TRBV10-3
J: TRBJ1-1
size: -
D: -

CDR3: CASRLIGTGDNEQFF
DNA: TGCGCCAGCAGACTAATAGGGACAGGGGACAATGAGCAGTTCTTC
V: TRBV5-1
J: TRBJ2-1
size: -
D: TRBD1

CDR3: CASTDQGADGYTF
DNA: TGTGCCAGCACGGACCAGGGGGCCGATGGCTACACCTTC
V: TRBV28
J: TRBJ1-2
size: -
D: TRBD1

CDR3: CASSLSDRAGAFF
DNA: TGTGCCAGCAGTTTATCGGACAGAGCAGGCGCTTTCTTT
V: TRBV27
J: TRBJ1-1
size: -
D: -

CDR3: CAWSGQGSPLHF
DNA: TGTGCCTGGAGTGGACAGGGTTCACCCCTCCACTTT
V: TRBV30
J: TRBJ1-6
size: -
D: TRBD1

CDR3: CASSLDGSSYNEQFF
DNA: TGTGCCAGCAGCTTAGACGGGAGCTCCTACAATGAGCAGTTCTTC
V: TRBV11-3
J: TRBJ2-1
size: -
D: -

CDR3: CASSRPLGTSGRANNEQFF
DNA: TGTGCCAGCAGTCGACCCTTAGGGACTAGCGGGAGGGCAAACAATGAGCAGTTCTTC
V: TRBV28
J: TRBJ2-1
size: -
D: TRBD2

CDR3: CASSPSTGERSPLHF
DNA: TGTGCCAGCTCACCAAGTACAGGGGAACGCTCACCCCTCCACTTT
V: TRBV18
J: TRBJ1-6
size: once
D: TRBD1

CDR3: CASSPQQGRLGGNQPQHF
DNA: TGTGCCAGCTCACCACAACAGGGGAGGTTGGGGGGCAATCAGCCCCAGCATTTT
V: TRBV18
J: TRBJ1-5
size: -
D: TRBD1

CDR3: CASSIRRATDNTIYF
DNA: TGTGCCAGCAGCATCCGCAGGGCCACTGATAATACCATATATTTT
V: TRBV3-1/TRBV3-2
J: TRBJ1-3
size: -
D: -